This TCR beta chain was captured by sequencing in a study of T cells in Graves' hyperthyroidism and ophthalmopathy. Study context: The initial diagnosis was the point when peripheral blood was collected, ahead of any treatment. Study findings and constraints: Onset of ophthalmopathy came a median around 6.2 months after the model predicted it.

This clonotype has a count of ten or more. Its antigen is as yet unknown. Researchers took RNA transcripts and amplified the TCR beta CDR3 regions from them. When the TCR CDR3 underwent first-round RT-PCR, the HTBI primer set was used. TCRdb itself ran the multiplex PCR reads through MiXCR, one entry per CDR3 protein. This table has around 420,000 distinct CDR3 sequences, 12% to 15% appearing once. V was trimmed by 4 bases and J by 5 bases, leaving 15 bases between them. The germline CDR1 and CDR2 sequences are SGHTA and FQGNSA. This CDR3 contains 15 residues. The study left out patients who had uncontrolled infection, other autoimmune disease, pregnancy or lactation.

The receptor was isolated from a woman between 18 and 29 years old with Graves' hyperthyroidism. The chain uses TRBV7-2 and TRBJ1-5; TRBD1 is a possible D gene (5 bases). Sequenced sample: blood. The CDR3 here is CASSYEDSPYQPQHF. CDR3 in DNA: TGTGCCAGCAGCTACGAAGACAGCCCTTATCAGCCCCAGCATTTT.